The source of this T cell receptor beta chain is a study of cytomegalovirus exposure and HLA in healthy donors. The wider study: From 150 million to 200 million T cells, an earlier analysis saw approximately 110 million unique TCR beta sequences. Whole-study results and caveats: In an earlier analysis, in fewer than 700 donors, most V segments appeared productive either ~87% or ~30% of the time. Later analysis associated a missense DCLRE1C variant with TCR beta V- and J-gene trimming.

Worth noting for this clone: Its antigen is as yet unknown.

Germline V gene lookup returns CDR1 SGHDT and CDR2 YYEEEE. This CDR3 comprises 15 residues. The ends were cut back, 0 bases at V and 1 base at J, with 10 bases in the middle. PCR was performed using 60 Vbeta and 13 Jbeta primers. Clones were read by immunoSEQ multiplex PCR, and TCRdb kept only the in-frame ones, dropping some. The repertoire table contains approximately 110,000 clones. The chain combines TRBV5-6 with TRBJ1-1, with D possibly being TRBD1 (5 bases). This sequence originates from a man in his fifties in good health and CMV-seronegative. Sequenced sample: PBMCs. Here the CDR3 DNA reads TGTGCCAGCAGCTTGGTTGGGACTCCGAACACTGAAGCTTTCTTT. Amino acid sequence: CASSLVGTPNTEAFF.